This TCR beta chain was sequenced during a study of shared clonotypes between healthy human individuals (dated by TCRdb to about 2020). Looking at the study overall: A couple of women and three men aged 18 to 49 years were included in the cohort. To estimate repertoire size and how much clonotype sharing occurs between individuals, the study deeply sequenced the blood TCR repertoires of five healthy adults. Libraries were prepared and TCR repertoires were sequenced by different laboratories using diverse techniques, in order to increase sequencing depth and limit assay-specific biases. Each donor's leukapheresis produced roughly between about 0.9 and 9.5 billion PBMCs. Per donor, three plates each were used for CD4 naive and CD4 memory, two for CD8 naive, and one for CD8 memory.

Using the deep immunoSEQ assay, multiplex PCR amplified TCR CDR3 regions from genomic DNA. Genomic DNA extracted from each cell subset was distributed evenly over all wells of several immunoSEQ 96-well plates, and each plate served as one replicate. For sorted subsets, around 200 ng genomic DNA, equal to 30,000 to 35,000 T cell genomes, was loaded into each replicate PCR. Purified libraries were measured with a Qubit 3.0 fluorometer, size-checked on a Bioanalyzer 2100, and measured again with the KAPA Library Quantification kit. Each immunoSEQ 96-well plate was sequenced on its own single-read 150-cycle Illumina NextSeq 550 flow cell. The authors processed their data as follows. Because the immunoSEQ output held only junctional sequences and lacked quality scores, the filtering could not match the filtering applied to full-length reads. To assign V/J genes and CDR3, sequences were annotated using PyIR, a Python wrapper for IgBLAST v1.9, with IMGT germline references. Reads were filtered out if the reads had weak V/J assignments (E-value above 1e-6), no CDR3, stop codons, out-of-frame junctions, or ambiguous translated residues. V3J clonotypes were defined by identical inferred V gene, J gene, and CDR3 amino acid sequence. The percentage overlap between two repertoires was calculated by dividing the number of shared unique clonotypes by the size of the smaller repertoire. Richness of each repertoire was evaluated using RTK rarefaction, the Chao1 estimator, and Recon v2.1 estimates of unobserved clonotypes. OLGA was used to compute generation probabilities for all TCRbeta clonotypes that the gDNA method yielded from a handful of donors. TCRdb limited this immuneACCESS table to in-frame rearrangements with V and J called. A share of clones is missing; checked studies link under half to unresolved V genes, and the rest is unexplained. V, J and clone size are taken as reported in that table, and D and trimming were inferred from the DNA itself. Here the sample has some 1,900,000 clones; approximately 94% occur a single time. The ten largest clones add up to 1% to 1.5% of the sample.

Results and caveats for the whole study, not just this receptor: Only blood was sampled, and tissue TCR repertoires likely differ from those in blood. Naive subsets generally had larger estimated clonotype richness than memory subsets did. When four donors were compared, the shared fraction of clonotypes was around 4.6% for naive CD4, over 3% for naive CD8, more than 2% for memory CD4, and roughly 0.43% for memory CD8. Compared with non-shared clonotypes, the clonotypes found in all four sorted-subset donors had higher generation probabilities. Even with the large sequencing depth, rarefaction of the sorted-subset datasets indicated that sequencing was incomplete. The small number of donors limited the genetic and exposure-history diversity represented. Based on pairwise subsampling, the degree of clonotype sharing among donors was expected to be affected by sequencing depth.

For the CD8 naive samples, CD45RO-negative cells were positively selected for CCR7, yielding a CD45RA+CCR7+ population from which TemRA cells were excluded. The donors were healthy, HIV-negative adults who had no recently reported acute infections or vaccinations. All donors were Caucasian adults living in Nashville, Tennessee, USA. Blood was obtained by leukapheresis, after which PBMCs were separated by Ficoll-Histopaque density gradient centrifugation and cryopreserved in liquid nitrogen vapor phase. Analytical flow cytometry was used to check the purity and quantity of each magnetically sorted T cell population. Each sorted fraction had its genomic DNA isolated and then quantified by UV absorbance on a Nanodrop 2000c. Turning to this clone: Its antigen remains unidentified. No qualities accompany the bases; no much larger clone lies one base away.

The germline V gene provides CDR1 SNHLY and CDR2 FYNNEI. The CDR3 runs 17 amino acids, cysteine and phenylalanine included. The retained sequence is limited to the CDR3, 51 bases, with the frame set at the first base. V is pared back by 0 bases and J by 0 bases, with 14 bases lying between the germline termini. The sequencing sample was made of naive CD8+ T cells sorted from blood. Interpreted using the paper, the cell subset or site label stands for: CD45RA+CCR7+. Rearrangement joined TRBV2 to TRBJ1-1; the D gene cannot be named for sure. This TCR came from a man younger than 35 in good health. CDR3 sequence: CASSEALGVGLNTEAFF. The nucleotides read TGTGCCAGCAGTGAAGCGCTTGGGGTGGGGTTGAACACTGAAGCTTTCTTT.